This T cell receptor beta chain was identified during a study of identical twins. The table lists this clonotype with a few counts. Its antigen is undetermined. General study results and limits: Partial confounding of zero-insertion analyses by invariant MAIT and iNKT cells was possible. Out-of-frame TCR alpha sharing in monozygotic twins exceeded recombination model predictions. Within beta out-of-frame sequences, the excess sharing observed between twins was weaker.

The J segment lost 5 bases and the V segment lost 0 bases, leaving 12 bases of the junction unmatched. CDR1 is DFQATT and CDR2 is SNEGSKA in the germline V gene (reference sequence). The CDR3 is made up of 18 amino acids. It was template switching that added a universal primer site, and there were unique molecular identifiers on the cDNA. MiXCR was run by TCRdb on the 5' RACE reads, yielding one entry per CDR3 protein. The table includes 1.5 million to 2 million distinct CDR3 sequences, under 35% detected once. The chain recombines TRBV20-1 with TRBJ2-1; 11 bases match TRBD2. The origin of this receptor is a newborn girl in good health. Specimen: cord blood. CDR3 sequence reads: CSARDKPSSGGQHNEQFF. CDR3 coding DNA: TGCAGTGCTAGAGATAAGCCGTCTAGCGGGGGGCAGCACAATGAGCAGTTCTTC.